These 28 T cell receptor beta chains came from one sample sequenced in a study of OX40 agonist ivuxolimab in advanced cancers. Profiling relied on immunoSEQ multiplex PCR, and the TCRdb table lists in-frame clones only, not all of them. This table has around 30,000 clones, 65% to 85% appearing once. Material: CD4+ or CD8+ T cells sorted from blood, obtained in a trial of the OX40 agonist ivuxolimab. The receptors derive from an adult with an advanced solid tumor such as melanoma, head and neck, liver or kidney cancer.

V and J are TRBV4-3 and TRBJ2-1; 8 bases line up with TRBD1. The CDR3 loop spans 15 amino acids. Germline-derived CDR1 and CDR2 are LGHNA and YSLEER. Trimming at V came to 5 bases and at J to 4 bases, leaving 7 bases not matched to a gene. CDR3 nucleotide sequence: TGCGCCAGCAGCTCCGGGACAGGAATTTACAATGAGCAGTTCTTC. Translated, it gives CASSSGTGIYNEQFF.

V gene TRBV30 combines with J gene TRBJ2-7, with TRBD2 matching over 7 bases. V dropped 0 bases and J dropped 3; count of bases not matched to a gene: 2. The CDR3 covers 13 residues. Per germline, CDR1 GTSNPN and CDR2 SVGIG (reference sequence). CDR3 sequence: CAWSVGEGYEQYF. The CDR3 nucleotides read TGTGCCTGGAGTGTAGGGGAGGGCTACGAGCAGTACTTC.

This clone was seen just once. CDR3 coding DNA: TGTGCCAGCAGCTCAGGCGGGACTGAAGCTTTCTTT. It encodes CASSSGGTEAFF. The chain uses TRBV7-6 and TRBJ1-1, with D unresolved. The germline V and J ends were trimmed by 4 bases and 5 bases, with 8 bases remaining between them. CDR1 SGHVS and CDR2 FNYEAQ come from the germline V gene. This CDR3 is built from 12 residues.

This CDR3 reads CASSLSRQLGETQYF. In DNA, the CDR3 is TGTGCCAGCAGCCTATCCCGACAGTTAGGGGAGACCCAGTACTTC. V is TRBV25-1 and J is TRBJ2-5; possibly TRBD1 for D (5 bases). This CDR3 comprises 15 residues. Germline values: CDR1 MGHDK, CDR2 SYGVNS. V lost 6 bases to trimming and J lost 5 bases, with 19 bases between them.

This clone was seen a single time. The chain recombines TRBV27 with TRBJ2-3; D possibly corresponds to TRBD2 (6 bases). This CDR3 has 12 residues. Trimming shortened V by 4 bases and J by 6 bases, and 8 bases separated the two germline ends. Looked up from germline, CDR1 is MNHEY and CDR2 is SMNVEV (reference sequence). The CDR3 DNA reads as TGTGCCAGCAGTTCTGGAGGGGATACGCAGTATTTT. It translates to CASSSGGDTQYF.

The chain couples TRBV29-1 to TRBJ2-3; no reliable D call. This CDR3 is built from 11 residues. Trimming pared 4 bases from V and 5 bases from J, leaving 7 bases between. The germline V gene encodes CDR1 SQVTM and CDR2 ANQGSEA. Here the CDR3 reads CSVGGLDTQYF. The CDR3 nucleotides are TGCAGCGTTGGGGGTTTAGATACGCAGTATTTT.

This clone was counted a few times. This sequence joins TRBV6-4 and TRBJ2-1, with D maybe TRBD1 (6 bases). The length of the CDR3 is 14 residues. Trimming shortened V by 3 bases and J by 0 bases, and 6 bases separated the two germline ends. Looked up from germline, CDR1 is MRHNA and CDR2 is SNTAGT. In nucleotides, the CDR3 is TGTGCCAGCAGTGAGGACAGCTCCTACAATGAGCAGTTCTTC. This codes for CASSEDSSYNEQFF.

The rearrangement joins TRBV6-5 to TRBJ2-5; D not certain. Trimming took off 7 bases at V and 6 bases at J, with 9 bases between the two ends. The CDR3 runs 11 residues. CDR1 and CDR2 from the germline V gene are MNHEY and SVGAGI. The CDR3 here is CASTQAKTQYF. CDR3 bases: TGTGCCAGCACCCAGGCGAAGACCCAGTACTTC.

V usage is TRBV27 and J usage is TRBJ1-5; D gene uncertain. Trimming pared 3 bases from V and 6 bases from J, leaving 12 bases between. Looked up from germline, CDR1 is MNHEY and CDR2 is SMNVEV (reference sequence). This CDR3 is 14 amino acids long. The DNA of the CDR3 is TGTGCCAGCAGTTTGTTGGGCGGCGGTCAGCCCCAGCATTTT. It is translated as CASSLLGGGQPQHF.

The rearrangement uses TRBV5-4 and TRBJ2-7; weak D call: TRBD1 (5 bases). The CDR3 totals 16 residues. V was shortened by 2 bases and J by 4 bases, with 19 bases between the two germline ends. Germline CDR1 reads SGHNT; CDR2 reads YYREEE (reference sequence). CDR3 protein: CASSFEGAEGVYEQYF. The CDR3 nucleotides read TGTGCCAGCAGCTTTGAAGGGGCCGAAGGGGTTTACGAGCAGTACTTC.

The chain employs TRBV5-6 and TRBJ1-2; D not certain. The V end lost 1 base, the J end lost 7 bases, and 14 bases lay between the germline ends. The CDR3 contains 14 residues. Germline CDR1 is SGHDT and CDR2 is YYEEEE. The CDR3 region has the DNA TGTGCCAGCAGCTTGCTCCTGTGGCTAGGTGGCTACACCTTC. Translating gives CASSLLLWLGGYTF.

The gene calls are TRBV28 and TRBJ2-1; a weak D match, TRBD2 (6 bases). The germline V gene encodes CDR1 MDHEN and CDR2 SYDVKM. The CDR3 contains 15 residues. Trimming removed 4 bases from V and 2 bases from J, with 12 bases in between. CDR3 amino acids: CASSWRDPPYNEQFF. CDR3 in DNA: TGTGCCAGCAGTTGGCGGGATCCCCCCTACAATGAGCAGTTCTTC.

The chain has TRBV5-4 and TRBJ1-6; D may be TRBD1 (5 bases). Germline CDR1 is SGHNT and CDR2 is YYREEE (reference sequence). Trimming left V 4 bases short and J 9 bases short, with 11 bases between. The CDR3 is made up of 13 amino acids. The CDR3 region is CASSISGISPLHF. The CDR3 DNA sequence: TGTGCCAGCAGCATTTCAGGGATTTCACCCCTCCACTTT.

The chain couples TRBV28 to TRBJ1-2; TRBD1 matches 10 bases. Germline trimming cut 3 bases from V and 7 bases from J; bases unmatched to any gene: 11. Per the germline V gene, CDR1 is MDHEN and CDR2 is SYDVKM. This CDR3 region has 16 residues. The CDR3 coding sequence is TGTGCCAGCAGTTTCCCAACTGGGACAGGGGATGGTGGCTACACCTTC. Its protein product is CASSFPTGTGDGGYTF.

This clone came up once. J is TRBJ1-2 and V is TRBV30; D may be TRBD1 (5 bases). V was cut by 8 bases and J by 2 bases, with 9 bases left in between. The germline V gene has CDR1 GTSNPN and CDR2 SVGIG (reference sequence). This CDR3 comprises 11 residues. CDR3 nucleotides: TGTGCCGGCAACAGGAACTATGGCTACACCTTC. Protein product: CAGNRNYGYTF.

The chain employs TRBV10-3 and TRBJ2-7; D may be TRBD2 (5 bases). CDR1 is ENHRY and CDR2 is SYGVKD in the germline V gene. CDR3 length: 16 amino acids. Trimming stripped 0 bases from V and 4 bases from J, with 16 bases between. The CDR3 nucleotides read TGTGCCATCAGTGAGTCAGGAGGAACAGCCCTATACGAGCAGTACTTC. Translating it yields CAISESGGTALYEQYF.

The chain recombines TRBV19 with TRBJ1-1, with 12 bases lining up with TRBD1. The V gene end was trimmed by 5 bases and the J gene end by 4 bases; junction bases not matched to a gene: 5. This CDR3 has 15 residues. Germline V gives CDR1 LNHDA, CDR2 SQIVND (reference sequence). CDR3: CASSPRDRGLTEAFF. CDR3 in DNA: TGTGCCAGTAGTCCCCGGGACAGGGGGCTCACTGAAGCTTTCTTT.

This clone is a singleton in its sample. The V call is TRBV5-8, the J call TRBJ2-4; the match to TRBD1 covers 9 bases. Trimming took 3 bases from V and 4 from J; bases not matched to a gene: 8. The CDR3 length is 16 residues. CDR1 SGHTS and CDR2 YDEGEE come from the germline V gene. In nucleotides, the CDR3 is TGTGCCAGCAGCTCTACAGGGGGCGATTCGAAAAACATTCAGTACTTC. Translation gives CASSSTGGDSKNIQYF. Complete variable domain (other parts from reference TRBV5-8 and TRBJ2-4): EAGVTQSPTHLIKTRGQQATLRCSPISGHTSVYWYQQALGLGLQFLLWYDEGEERNRGNFPPRFSGRQFPNYSSELNVNALELEDSALYLCASSSTGGDSKNIQYFGAGTRLSVL.

The V and J genes are TRBV28 and TRBJ2-7; 11 bases are shared with TRBD2. Germline V gives CDR1 MDHEN, CDR2 SYDVKM. There are 12 residues in the CDR3. This chain's CDR3 is CTISGGAEEQYF. In nucleotides, the CDR3 is TGTACCATTAGCGGGGGGGCTGAAGAGCAGTACTTC.

This clone was found once. The chain is built from TRBV10-3 and TRBJ2-2; 10 bases agree with TRBD2. The CDR3 has 17 residues. The germline V gene encodes CDR1 ENHRY and CDR2 SYGVKD. V trimming: 4 bases; J trimming: 5 bases; junction bases outside the gene matches: 10. CDR3 DNA sequence: TGTGCCATCAGTGCCCCCCCTAGCGGGGGAAGGACCGGGGAGCTGTTTTTT. It specifies CAISAPPSGGRTGELFF.

V gene TRBV5-6 combines with J gene TRBJ2-7, with D unclear. CDR1 and CDR2 (germline): SGHDT, YYEEEE. The CDR3 loop spans 12 amino acids. V was trimmed by 4 bases and J by 0 bases, leaving 5 bases between them. In DNA, the CDR3 is TGTGCCAGCAGCCCAAACTCCTACGAGCAGTACTTC. This codes for CASSPNSYEQYF.

CDR3 amino acids: CASTKGGSNTGELFF. CDR3 nucleotide sequence: TGTGCCAGCACCAAGGGGGGGTCGAACACCGGGGAGCTGTTTTTT. The gene calls are TRBV7-3 and TRBJ2-2; a possible D gene is TRBD2 (7 bases). From germline, CDR1 is SGHTA and CDR2 FQGTGA. V lost 7 bases and J 0 bases, leaving 12 bases between the germline ends. The CDR3 length is 15 residues.

The chain employs TRBV10-3 and TRBJ2-7, with 7 positions matching TRBD1. The trim removed 2 bases at V and 0 bases at J, leaving 4 bases unmatched. Germline assignment: CDR1 ENHRY and CDR2 SYGVKD. The CDR3 totals 15 residues. CDR3 in DNA: TGTGCCATCAGTGAGCAGGGGGTATCCTCCTACGAGCAGTACTTC. Its translation is CAISEQGVSSYEQYF.

The V call is TRBV19, the J call TRBJ1-4, with D unresolved. The CDR3 is 14 amino acids. Trimming removed 6 bases at V and 1 base at J, with 9 bases between. Looked up from germline, CDR1 is LNHDA and CDR2 is SQIVND (reference sequence). The CDR3 reads CASSGWKTNEKLFF. CDR3 in DNA: TGTGCCAGTAGCGGGTGGAAAACTAATGAAAAACTGTTTTTT.

This chain links TRBV30 with TRBJ2-2, with D hard to call. This CDR3 is 16 amino acids long. Germline CDR1 and CDR2: GTSNPN and SVGIG (reference sequence). Trimming pared 1 base from V and 3 bases from J, leaving 15 bases between. The CDR3 loop is CAWSETNRYYTGELFF. DNA of the CDR3: TGTGCCTGGAGTGAGACCAACCGGTATTACACCGGGGAGCTGTTTTTT.

The chain recombines TRBV6-1 with TRBJ2-1; TRBD2 matches at 8 bases. V trimming: 2 bases; J trimming: 0 bases; junction bases outside the gene matches: 0. CDR1 is MNHNS, CDR2 SASEGT, per germline. The CDR3 loop spans 15 amino acids. The CDR3 protein is CASSELAGSYNEQFF. The CDR3, as DNA: TGTGCCAGCAGTGAACTAGCGGGCTCCTACAATGAGCAGTTCTTC.

The chain employs TRBV6-1 and TRBJ2-1; the D gene is possibly TRBD2 (6 bases). There are 11 residues in the CDR3. Germline V lookup: CDR1 MNHNS, CDR2 SASEGT. V was clipped by 7 bases and J by 15 bases, with 16 bases between them. The CDR3 sequence: CASIGGTQRFF. CDR3 in DNA: TGTGCCAGCATTGGGGGGACCCAGCGGTTCTTC.

The V gene is TRBV2, the J gene TRBJ2-4; 8 bases agree with TRBD1. Unmatched junction bases numbered 6, after V lost 1 base and J lost 1 base. The length of the CDR3 is 17 residues. Germline loops: CDR1 SNHLY, CDR2 FYNNEI. The CDR3: CASSEGRQGLAKNIQYF. In DNA, the CDR3 is TGTGCCAGCAGTGAAGGGCGACAGGGGTTGGCCAAAAACATTCAGTACTTC.